This TCR beta chain comes out of a study of sequential checkpoint blockade in melanoma. Study background: Randomization was 1:1 between first-line nivolumab→ipilimumab and ipilimumab→nivolumab. Both treatment sequences were followed by maintenance nivolumab.

The CDR3 sequence is 17 residues long. Germline-derived CDR1 and CDR2 are SGHDT and YYEEEE. V gave up 0 bases and J gave up 2 bases; unmatched junction bases: 0. The treatment is: randomized to nivolumab then ipilimumab (arm A) or the reverse (arm B). PBMC sorting kept live CD3+CD8+ cells without CD19 or CD56. Measured with immunoSEQ multiplex PCR; TCRdb has only the in-frame clones, and not every one. This table holds 25,000 to 30,000 clones, roughly 81% found once. This clonotype originated in a human donor with melanoma. The sample was CD8+ T cells sorted from blood (inferred from file names), taken from a patient given nivolumab and ipilimumab in sequence. The V and J genes are TRBV5-6 and TRBJ2-1; 15 positions agree with TRBD2. The CDR3 nucleotides read TGTGCCAGCAGCTTGGGGACTAGCGGGGGGGCCTACAATGAGCAGTTCTTC. Translated: CASSLGTSGGAYNEQFF.